The TCR beta chain described here comes from a study of blood T cell repertoires in COVID-19. Study-wide background: Collection of acute and convalescent COVID-19 samples took place in the United States, Italy and Spain.

In the original workflow: Estimated nucleated cell counts came from reference gene primer amplification. Repertoires were generated with immunoSEQ multiplex PCR, while TCRdb's copy carries only in-frame clones and drops some. V, J and clone size are those of that table, while D and trimming were read from the DNA. This table has a few hundred thousand clones, over 75% appearing once. The germline V gene has CDR1 GTSNPN and CDR2 SVGIG (reference sequence). The ends lost 0 bases at V and 7 bases at J; junction bases unmatched: 9. The CDR3 totals 15 residues. The receptor was derived from a woman in her seventies with COVID-19, enrolled during active disease. The chain has TRBV30 and TRBJ1-2, with TRBD1 identical over 9 bases. Sample: peripheral blood. The CDR3 nucleotides are TGTGCCTGGAGTGTACCTGTGACAGGGGGTACTGGCTACACCTTC. As protein: CAWSVPVTGGTGYTF.